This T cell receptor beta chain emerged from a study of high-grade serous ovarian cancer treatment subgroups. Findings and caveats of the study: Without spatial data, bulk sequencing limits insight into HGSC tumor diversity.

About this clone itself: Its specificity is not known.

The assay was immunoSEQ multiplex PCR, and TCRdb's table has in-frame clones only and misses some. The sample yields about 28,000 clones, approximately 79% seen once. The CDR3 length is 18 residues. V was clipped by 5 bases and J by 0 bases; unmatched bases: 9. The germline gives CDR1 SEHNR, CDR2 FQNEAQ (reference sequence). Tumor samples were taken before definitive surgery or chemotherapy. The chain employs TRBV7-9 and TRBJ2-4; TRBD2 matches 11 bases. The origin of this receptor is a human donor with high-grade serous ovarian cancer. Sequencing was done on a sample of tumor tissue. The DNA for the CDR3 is TGTGCCAGCAGCCCCCTGGGACTAGCGGTATTAGCCAAAAACATTCAGTACTTC. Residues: CASSPLGLAVLAKNIQYF.